The 31 T cell receptor beta chains in this list originate from one sample, sequenced in a study of blood T cell repertoires in COVID-19. Sequencing used immunoSEQ multiplex PCR; TCRdb keeps in-frame clones, though not all of them. The data hold 20,000 to 25,000 clones, with about 93% observed a single time. Sequencing input: peripheral blood. These receptors were collected from a human donor in a cohort sampled during active COVID-19.

The count of this clone is one. V and J are TRBV2 and TRBJ2-7, with 14 bases that match TRBD2. The V and J ends lost 3 bases and 5 bases, in that order; junction bases with no gene match: 3. This CDR3 spans 15 amino acids. Germline V gene data show CDR1 as SNHLY and CDR2 as FYNNEI. The CDR3 nucleotides are TGTGCCAGCAGTGATGGGACTAGCGGGGGTCACGAGCAGTACTTC. Translation gives CASSDGTSGGHEQYF.

The V call is TRBV7-9, the J call TRBJ1-1; D gene uncertain. CDR3 size: 11 residues. Germline V gives CDR1 SEHNR, CDR2 FQNEAQ (reference sequence). V lost 3 bases and J lost 4, with 3 bases in between. DNA of the CDR3: TGTGCCAGCAGCTTCGGCACTGAAGCTTTCTTT. Translating it yields CASSFGTEAFF.

The chain combines TRBV12-3 or TRBV12-4 with TRBJ2-7; 7 bases align to TRBD1. The ends lost 4 bases at V and 3 bases at J; junction bases unmatched: 3. The CDR3 sequence is 13 residues long. CDR3 in amino acids: CASSSDRNYEQYF. The CDR3 DNA reads TGTGCCAGCAGTTCGGACAGGAACTACGAGCAGTACTTC.

The rearrangement links TRBV18 to TRBJ2-3, with 9 bases matching TRBD2. With V trimmed by 6 bases and J by 2 bases, 6 bases remained unmatched. The CDR3 covers 15 residues. Germline CDR1 is KGHSH and CDR2 is LQKENI. In DNA, the CDR3 is TGTGCCAGCTCTCTACTAGCGGGTCCCACAGATACGCAGTATTTT. It is translated as CASSLLAGPTDTQYF.

The chain combines TRBV19 with TRBJ2-5, with 11 bases identical to TRBD2. CDR1 is LNHDA, CDR2 SQIVND, per germline (reference sequence). The CDR3 is made up of 16 amino acids. The trim removed 7 bases at V and 4 bases at J, leaving 11 bases unmatched. The CDR3 loop reads CASKAPASGGRETQYF. CDR3 coding DNA: TGTGCCAGTAAGGCCCCCGCTAGCGGGGGGCGAGAGACCCAGTACTTC.

V and J are TRBV11-2 and TRBJ2-1, with D possibly TRBD1 on 6 matching bases. The CDR3 has 15 amino acids. The germline V gene has CDR1 SGHAT and CDR2 FQNNGV. V was pared by 0 bases and J by 3 bases, with 9 bases between. The CDR3 DNA reads TGTGCCAGCAGCTTAGATACAGGGCACTACAATGAGCAGTTCTTC. This translates into CASSLDTGHYNEQFF. Together with reference TRBV11-2 and TRBJ2-1, the CDR3 gives the full variable domain: EAGVAQSPRYKIIEKRQSVAFWCNPISGHATLYWYQQILGQGPKLLIQFQNNGVVDDSQLPKDRFSAERLKGVDSTLKIQPAKLEDSAVYLCASSLDTGHYNEQFFGPGTRLTVL.

The chain is built from TRBV18 and TRBJ2-5; 10 bases line up with TRBD2. This CDR3 is 18 amino acids long. The V gene's germline CDR1 is KGHSH and CDR2 LQKENI. Trimming at V came to 5 bases and at J to 0 bases, leaving 12 bases not matched to a gene. The CDR3 protein is CASSNEASGGLYQETQYF. As DNA, the CDR3 is TGTGCCAGCTCAAACGAGGCTAGCGGGGGCTTGTACCAAGAGACCCAGTACTTC.

This clone was found once. This chain links TRBV5-1 with TRBJ2-3; tentative D call: TRBD2 (6 bases). The CDR3 consists of 13 residues. Trimming removed 6 bases at V and 5 bases at J, with 13 bases between. Germline CDR1 and CDR2: SGHRS and YFSETQ. The DNA for the CDR3 is TGCGCCAGCATGCAAGCGGGCCTAGATACGCAGTATTTT. Its protein is CASMQAGLDTQYF.

The V gene is TRBV4-1, the J gene TRBJ2-7, with 7 bases that match TRBD1. V dropped 4 bases and J dropped 3; count of bases not matched to a gene: 9. Germline CDR1 is MGHRA and CDR2 is YSYEKL. CDR3 size: 15 residues. CDR3 sequence: CASSRLPGQFYEQYF. CDR3 in DNA: TGCGCCAGCAGCCGCCTCCCGGGACAGTTCTACGAGCAGTACTTC.

The chain carries TRBV11-3 and TRBJ1-6, with a weak D call TRBD1 (5 bases). CDR1 and CDR2 from the germline V gene are SGHNT and YENEEA. There are 14 residues in the CDR3. The germline V and J ends were trimmed by 3 bases and 8 bases, with 11 bases remaining between them. The CDR3 reads CASSLAGSYSPLHF. CDR3 bases: TGTGCCAGCAGCTTGGCAGGGTCCTATTCACCCCTCCACTTT.

This clone was seen only once. The chain has TRBV6-1 and TRBJ1-3; D call uncertain. V was clipped by 1 base and J by 0 bases, with 7 bases between them. The germline gives CDR1 MNHNS, CDR2 SASEGT. CDR3 size: 15 residues. CDR3 loop: CASSEDRSSGNTIYF. Written as DNA, the CDR3 is TGTGCCAGCAGTGAAGACAGATCCTCTGGAAACACCATATATTTT.

The V and J genes are TRBV29-1 and TRBJ2-1, with D maybe TRBD2 (5 bases). Between the trimmed V and J ends, which lost 3 bases and 7 bases, there was a span of 7 bases. The CDR3 is 11 amino acids. The germline V gene has CDR1 SQVTM and CDR2 ANQGSEA. In DNA form, the CDR3 reads TGCAGCGTTGATCGAGGGAATGAGCAGTTCTTC. Translating it yields CSVDRGNEQFF.

This clone was recorded only once. This CDR3 is CASSDSGTGILQETQYF. The CDR3 DNA reads TGTGCCAGCAGTGACTCCGGGACAGGTATATTACAAGAGACCCAGTACTTC. This rearrangement joins TRBV6-4 to TRBJ2-5, with TRBD1 matching over 8 bases. Looked up from germline, CDR1 is MRHNA and CDR2 is SNTAGT. J was trimmed by 2 bases and V by 0 bases; bases with no gene match: 8. This CDR3 contains 17 residues.

This clone was seen just once. This sequence joins TRBV9 and TRBJ1-1; TRBD1 aligns across 9 bases. The CDR3 contains 14 residues. CDR1 and CDR2 from the germline V gene are SGDLS and YYNGEE. J gave up 10 bases and V 4 bases, and 11 bases lay outside the gene matches. Here the CDR3 DNA reads TGTGCCAGCAGCCCAGGGACAGGGTCTCCTGTAGCTTTCTTT. Its protein product is CASSPGTGSPVAFF.

V usage is TRBV7-2 and J usage is TRBJ2-1, with TRBD1 identical over 9 bases. The CDR3 totals 15 residues. The J segment lost 3 bases and the V segment lost 5 bases, leaving 5 bases of the junction unmatched. CDR1 SGHTA and CDR2 FQGNSA come from the germline V gene. CDR3 DNA sequence: TGTGCCAGCAGCGGAACAGGGGGCTTCTACAATGAGCAGTTCTTC. It yields the protein CASSGTGGFYNEQFF.

This chain joins TRBV4-2 and TRBJ2-1, with 8 bases fitting TRBD2. This CDR3 comprises 16 residues. Losses at the gene ends were 0 bases for V and 0 bases for J; bases not matched to a gene: 1. The germline CDR1 and CDR2 sequences are LGHNA and YNFKEQ. This CDR3 is CASSQESGGSYNEQFF. The CDR3 DNA is TGTGCCAGCAGCCAAGAGAGCGGGGGCTCCTACAATGAGCAGTTCTTC.

The gene calls are TRBV7-6 and TRBJ2-2, with 10 bases lining up with TRBD2. The junction had 6 bases not matched to a gene; V was cut back by 2 bases and J by 6 bases. The CDR3 is 16 residues long. Germline CDR1 SGHVS, CDR2 FNYEAQ. The CDR3: CASSLYERGGAGELFF. The CDR3 DNA follows: TGTGCCAGCAGCTTATACGAGCGGGGGGGCGCCGGGGAGCTGTTTTTT. The full variable domain, rest sourced from reference TRBV7-6 and TRBJ2-2, is GAGVSQSPRYKVTKRGQDVALRCDPISGHVSLYWYRQALGQGPEFLTYFNYEAQQDKSGLPNDRFSAERPEGSISTLTIQRTEQRDSAMYRCASSLYERGGAGELFFGEGSRLTVL.

The rearrangement links TRBV27 to TRBJ1-6; 9 nucleotides line up with TRBD1. Trimming at V came to 5 bases and at J to 2 bases, leaving 10 bases not matched to a gene. This CDR3 contains 18 residues. Germline-derived CDR1 and CDR2 are MNHEY and SMNVEV (reference sequence). CDR3 DNA sequence: TGTGCCAGCAGTCCCGGGACAGGGAAGACTCCCTATAATTCACCCCTCCACTTT. Translation gives CASSPGTGKTPYNSPLHF.

This chain connects TRBV29-1 to TRBJ1-2; D is undetermined. CDR3 size: 11 residues. The V gene's germline CDR1 is SQVTM and CDR2 ANQGSEA. The V end was cut by 4 bases, the J end by 4 bases, with 7 bases between. As DNA, the CDR3 is TGCAGCGTTGCTCACAGCTATGGCTACACCTTC. It translates to CSVAHSYGYTF.

This sequence joins TRBV5-4 and TRBJ2-2, with a tentative D call TRBD2 (5 bases). The CDR3 contains 15 residues. V was trimmed by 4 bases and J by 5 bases, leaving 15 bases between them. CDR1 SGHNT and CDR2 YYREEE come from the germline V gene (reference sequence). The CDR3 nucleotides read TGTGCCAGCAGCCGAGGGTGGGGAGAAACCGGGGAGCTGTTTTTT. Its translation: CASSRGWGETGELFF.

This clone was detected once. This sequence joins TRBV2 and TRBJ2-7; 10 bases line up with TRBD1. The V gene's germline CDR1 is SNHLY and CDR2 FYNNEI. The V gene end was trimmed by 7 bases and the J gene end by 2 bases; junction bases not matched to a gene: 5. The CDR3 contains 14 residues. The CDR3 nucleotides read TGTGCCAGCACTTCCGGGACAGGGGCCTACGAGCAGTACTTC. It yields the protein CASTSGTGAYEQYF.

This chain joins TRBV15 and TRBJ1-1; TRBD1 agrees at 10 bases. J was trimmed by 1 base and V by 3 bases; bases with no gene match: 2. The CDR3 runs 15 residues. Looked up from germline, CDR1 is LNHNV and CDR2 is YYDKDF (reference sequence). The CDR3 region has the DNA TGTGCCACCAGCAGGGACAGGGGGACGAACACTGAAGCTTTCTTT. Translated, it gives CATSRDRGTNTEAFF.

The chain joins TRBV10-3 to TRBJ2-1; the match to TRBD2 covers 10 bases. Germline assignment: CDR1 ENHRY and CDR2 SYGVKD. V lost 3 bases and J lost 0; bases outside the gene matches: 2. This CDR3 is built from 16 residues. CDR3 loop: CAISDLAGGSYNEQFF. CDR3 in DNA: TGTGCCATCAGTGATTTAGCGGGGGGCTCCTACAATGAGCAGTTCTTC.

The CDR3 here is CASGLRGRNTEAFF. CDR3 in DNA: TGTGCTAGTGGTCTACGAGGGAGGAACACTGAAGCTTTCTTT. The chain employs TRBV12-5 and TRBJ1-1; D is undetermined. With 5 bases removed from V and 1 base from J, the gap between germline ends came to 11 bases. Germline CDR1 is LGHNT and CDR2 is FRNRAP. The CDR3 length is 14 residues.

This sequence joins TRBV4-3 and TRBJ2-7, with TRBD1 identical over 8 bases. The CDR3 consists of 15 residues. Germline CDR1 LGHNA, CDR2 YSLEER. The J segment lost 5 bases and the V segment lost 1 base, leaving 7 bases of the junction unmatched. The chain's CDR3 is CASSQGDRGPHEQYF. CDR3 nucleotides: TGCGCCAGCAGCCAAGGTGACAGGGGTCCACACGAGCAGTACTTC.

CDR3 amino acids: CSVADRVGSDTQYF. The DNA for the CDR3 is TGCAGCGTCGCCGACAGGGTAGGATCAGATACGCAGTATTTT. The V gene is TRBV29-1, the J gene TRBJ2-3; 7 bases align to TRBD1. V lost 6 bases to trimming and J lost 4 bases; unmatched junction nucleotides: 10. This CDR3 region has 14 residues. The germline V gene encodes CDR1 SQVTM and CDR2 ANQGSEA.

The V call is TRBV27, the J call TRBJ2-3, with D possibly matching TRBD2 (5 bases). The CDR3 runs to 13 residues. V dropped 2 bases and J dropped 3 bases, with 6 bases sitting between them. Germline V gene sequence: CDR1 MNHEY, CDR2 SMNVEV (reference sequence). CDR3: CASSLTGTDTQYF. DNA for the CDR3: TGTGCCAGCAGTTTAACGGGAACAGATACGCAGTATTTT.

This clone was observed a handful of times. The genes are TRBV7-6 and TRBJ1-6; 9 nucleotides match TRBD1. CDR3 size: 15 residues. Unmatched junction bases numbered 6, after V lost 4 bases and J lost 8 bases. Germline-derived CDR1 and CDR2 are SGHVS and FNYEAQ. The CDR3 nucleotides are TGTGCCAGCAGCTCTGGACAGGGGAAGGATTCACCCCTCCACTTT. As protein: CASSSGQGKDSPLHF. Drawing the rest from reference TRBV7-6 and TRBJ1-6, the complete variable domain is GAGVSQSPRYKVTKRGQDVALRCDPISGHVSLYWYRQALGQGPEFLTYFNYEAQQDKSGLPNDRFSAERPEGSISTLTIQRTEQRDSAMYRCASSSGQGKDSPLHFGNGTRLTVT.

The chain links TRBV6-2 or TRBV6-3 to TRBJ1-1, with D perhaps matching TRBD1 (5 bases). The V gene lost 6 bases and the J gene lost 7 bases, with 18 bases spanning the gap. This CDR3 spans 14 amino acids. Germline V gene data show CDR1 as MNHEY and CDR2 as SVGEGT. CDR3 loop: CASSQLPRALEAFF. CDR3 DNA sequence: TGTGCCAGCAGCCAGTTACCCAGGGCCCTTGAAGCTTTCTTT.

This clone was recorded once. The chain has TRBV4-3 and TRBJ2-3, with TRBD1 matching over 8 bases. Trimming at V came to 1 base and at J to 2 bases, leaving 8 bases not matched to a gene. This CDR3 contains 17 residues. Per germline, CDR1 LGHNA and CDR2 YSLEER. The CDR3 nucleotides read TGCGCCAGCAGCCAAGGACGCCGGGACAGGCCCACAGATACGCAGTATTTT. Encoded protein: CASSQGRRDRPTDTQYF.

The CDR3 nucleotides read TGTGCCATCAAAAGGGACCGGGACTTCTCCACAGATACGCAGTATTTT. This encodes CAIKRDRDFSTDTQYF. The J gene is TRBJ2-3, the V gene TRBV10-3, with TRBD2 as a possible D gene (6 bases). V dropped 7 bases and J dropped 2 bases, with 19 bases sitting between them. Germline CDR1 and CDR2: ENHRY and SYGVKD. CDR3 length equals 16 residues.